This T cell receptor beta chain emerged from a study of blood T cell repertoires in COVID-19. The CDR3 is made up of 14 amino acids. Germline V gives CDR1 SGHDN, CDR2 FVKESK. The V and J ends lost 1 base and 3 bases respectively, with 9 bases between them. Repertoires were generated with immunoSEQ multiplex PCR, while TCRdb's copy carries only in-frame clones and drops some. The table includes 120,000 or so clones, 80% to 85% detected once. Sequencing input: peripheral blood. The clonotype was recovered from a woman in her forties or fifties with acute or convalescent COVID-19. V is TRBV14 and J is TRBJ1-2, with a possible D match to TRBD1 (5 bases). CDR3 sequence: CASSQGGTHYGYTF. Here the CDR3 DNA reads TGTGCCAGCAGCCAAGGAGGGACTCACTATGGCTACACCTTC.